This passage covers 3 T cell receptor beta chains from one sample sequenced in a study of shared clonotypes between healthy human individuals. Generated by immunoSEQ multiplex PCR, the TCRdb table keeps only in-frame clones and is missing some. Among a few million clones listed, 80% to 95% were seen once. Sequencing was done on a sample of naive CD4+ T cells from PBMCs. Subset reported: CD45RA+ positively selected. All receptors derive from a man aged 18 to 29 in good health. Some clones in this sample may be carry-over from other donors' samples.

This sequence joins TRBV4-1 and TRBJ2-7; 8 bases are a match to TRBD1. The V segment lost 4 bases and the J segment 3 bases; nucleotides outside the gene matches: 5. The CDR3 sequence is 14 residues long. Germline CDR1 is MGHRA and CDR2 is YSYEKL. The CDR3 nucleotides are TGCGCCAGCAGCCTCCGGGACAGGCTCTACGAGCAGTACTTC. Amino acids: CASSLRDRLYEQYF.

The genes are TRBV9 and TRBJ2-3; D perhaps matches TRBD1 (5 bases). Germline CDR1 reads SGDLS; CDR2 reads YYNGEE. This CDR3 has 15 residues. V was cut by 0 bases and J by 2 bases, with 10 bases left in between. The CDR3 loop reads CASSVAQVHTDTQYF. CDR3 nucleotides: TGTGCCAGCAGCGTAGCACAGGTTCACACAGATACGCAGTATTTT.

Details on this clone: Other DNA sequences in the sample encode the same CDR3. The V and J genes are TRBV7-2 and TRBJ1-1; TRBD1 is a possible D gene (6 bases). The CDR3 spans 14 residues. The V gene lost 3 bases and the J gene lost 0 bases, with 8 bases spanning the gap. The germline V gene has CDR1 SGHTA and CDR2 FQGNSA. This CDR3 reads CASSLGGMNTEAFF. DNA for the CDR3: TGTGCCAGCAGCTTGGGGGGCATGAACACTGAAGCTTTCTTT.